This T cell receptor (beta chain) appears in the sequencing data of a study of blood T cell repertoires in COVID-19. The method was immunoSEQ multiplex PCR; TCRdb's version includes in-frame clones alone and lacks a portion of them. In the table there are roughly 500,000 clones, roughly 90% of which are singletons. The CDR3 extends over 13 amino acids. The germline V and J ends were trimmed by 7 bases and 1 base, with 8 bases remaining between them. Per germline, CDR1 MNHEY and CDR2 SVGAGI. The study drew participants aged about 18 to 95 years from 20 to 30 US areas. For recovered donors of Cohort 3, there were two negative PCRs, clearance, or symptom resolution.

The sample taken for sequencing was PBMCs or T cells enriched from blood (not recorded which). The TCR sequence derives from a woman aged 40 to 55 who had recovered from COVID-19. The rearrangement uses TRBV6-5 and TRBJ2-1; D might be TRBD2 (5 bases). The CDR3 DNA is TGTGCCAGCAAGAGGGAGTCCTACAATGAGCAGTTCTTC. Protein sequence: CASKRESYNEQFF.